This T cell receptor (beta chain) was recovered during a study of radiation and T cells in renal cell carcinoma. Findings of the study overall: In blood, top tumor clones expanded by 2 weeks, shrinking by 4.

The V and J ends lost 4 bases and 3 bases respectively, with 12 bases between them. Looked up from germline, CDR1 is SNHLY and CDR2 is FYNNEI. This CDR3 is built from 14 residues. This clone was seen just once. Its cognate antigen is unknown. Profiling relied on immunoSEQ multiplex PCR, and the TCRdb table lists in-frame clones only, not all of them. The sample has approximately 92,000 clones; approximately 80% are singletons. The time point denotes: blood 4 weeks post-SBRT, at nephrectomy. Treatment denoted: 15 Gy SBRT to primary tumor, nephrectomy 4 weeks later. The patient's renal cell carcinoma had clear cell pathology.

The genes are TRBV2 and TRBJ1-2; D may be TRBD1 (5 bases). This TCR derives from a man aged 45 to 65 with renal cell carcinoma. Sequencing used blood, obtained from a patient whose treatment included radiotherapy and nephrectomy. The DNA for the CDR3 is TGTGCCAGCAGTGGGCAGGGCCAACACTATGGCTACACCTTC. This gives the protein CASSGQGQHYGYTF.